This passage covers 18 T cell receptor beta chains from one sample sequenced in a study of glioma-infiltrating T cells. Amplification of TCR alpha and beta CDR3 regions from RNA used iRepertoire nested multiplex PCR. TCRdb processed the multiplex PCR reads anew with MiXCR; each CDR3 protein has one entry. This table has around 100,000 distinct CDR3 sequences, under 30% appearing once. Sequenced material: glioma tissue, nonneoplastic brain tissue, or PBMCs (not recorded which). The receptors come from a human donor with low-grade glioma or glioblastoma, undergoing nonglioma brain surgery, or in good health (not recorded which).

This clonotype was seen many times. The chain uses TRBV6-1 and TRBJ2-3, with 7 bases matching TRBD1. This CDR3 is built from 17 residues. Germline V gene lookup returns CDR1 MNHNS and CDR2 SASEGT. Trimming at V came to 5 bases and at J to 6 bases, leaving 17 bases not matched to a gene. The CDR3 sequence is CASSTQATGEARDTQYF. Written as DNA, the CDR3 is TGTGCCAGCAGTACCCAGGCAACAGGGGAAGCTCGGGATACGCAGTATTTT.

The CDR3 DNA sequence: TGTGCCAGCAGCTTGGGACTAGCGGTGGAGACCCAGTACTTC. The encoded protein is CASSLGLAVETQYF. V gene TRBV9 combines with J gene TRBJ2-5, with 11 bases fitting TRBD2. Germline loops: CDR1 SGDLS, CDR2 YYNGEE. With V trimmed by 4 bases and J by 5 bases, 4 bases remained unmatched. The CDR3 totals 14 residues.

This clonotype was recorded many times. V is TRBV20-1 and J is TRBJ2-7, with 13 bases fitting TRBD2. The V gene's germline CDR1 is DFQATT and CDR2 SNEGSKA (reference sequence). The V segment lost 6 bases and the J segment 1 base; nucleotides outside the gene matches: 3. This CDR3 contains 14 residues. CDR3 DNA sequence: TGCAGTGCGGGACTAGCGGGGAATTCCTACGAGCAGTACTTC. Its protein product is CSAGLAGNSYEQYF.

This clonotype was seen repeatedly, ten times or more. The J gene is TRBJ2-1, the V gene TRBV7-2; 8 nucleotides agree with TRBD2. This CDR3 contains 15 residues. The V gene's germline CDR1 is SGHTA and CDR2 FQGNSA. The V segment lost 4 bases and the J segment 9 bases; nucleotides outside the gene matches: 11. As DNA, the CDR3 is TGTGCCAGCAGCTCCCGACTAGCGTCCGAGACTGAGCAGTTCTTC. Translation: CASSSRLASETEQFF.

To note about this clonotype: At one end the junction does not follow the germline gene, possibly because of a read error. The chain combines TRBV6-5 with TRBJ2-3; unclear D gene. Germline-derived CDR1 and CDR2 are MNHEY and SVGAGI. This CDR3 region has 15 residues. The DNA for the CDR3 is TGTGCCAGCAGTTACGAGCGAGTAAGCGCAGATAAGCAGTATTTT. This encodes CASSYERVSADKQYF.

This clonotype has a count of ten or more. The chain uses TRBV28 and TRBJ1-3; D is unclear. V lost 3 bases to trimming and J lost 6 bases, with 9 bases between them. The CDR3 is made up of 13 amino acids. The germline V gene encodes CDR1 MDHEN and CDR2 SYDVKM. For the CDR3, the DNA is TGTGCCAGCAGTTTGCCCGGGGTAAACACCATATATTTT. Translation gives CASSLPGVNTIYF.

This clonotype was seen at least ten times. The rearrangement links TRBV25-1 to TRBJ1-1; 10 bases are a match to TRBD1. The germline CDR1 and CDR2 sequences are MGHDK and SYGVNS. The junction had 8 bases not matched to a gene; V was cut back by 1 base and J by 6 bases. CDR3 length: 16 residues. The CDR3 loop is CASSEWRTGGSAEAFF. CDR3 nucleotides: TGTGCCAGCAGTGAATGGCGGACAGGGGGTAGTGCTGAAGCTTTCTTT.

CDR3 in amino acids: CASSGQRSTEAFF. Written as DNA, the CDR3 is TGTGCCAGCAGCGGGCAGCGGAGCACTGAAGCTTTCTTT. The chain combines TRBV9 with TRBJ1-1, with unresolved D. The ends were cut back, 3 bases at V and 4 bases at J, with 10 bases in the middle. Germline CDR1 and CDR2: SGDLS and YYNGEE. CDR3 size: 13 residues. Filled out from reference TRBV9 and TRBJ1-1, the complete variable domain reads DSGVTQTPKHLITATGQRVTLRCSPRSGDLSVYWYQQSLDQGLQFLIQYYNGEERAKGNILERFSAQQFPDLHSELNLSSLELGDSALYFCASSGQRSTEAFFGQGTRLTVV.

Points on this clonotype: Since a much larger clone is just one base distant, this may be a read error. The V and J genes are TRBV20-1 and TRBJ2-7; D not resolved. The CDR3 has 14 amino acids. Trimming took 5 bases from V and 6 from J, leaving 20 bases between them. Per the germline V gene, CDR1 is DFQATT and CDR2 is SNEGSKA (reference sequence). The CDR3 DNA follows: TGCAGTGCTCAGCCACAACATCCCCCCTCCGAGCAGTACTTC. Encoded protein: CSAQPQHPPSEQYF.

This clonotype appeared many times. The chain employs TRBV7-2 and TRBJ1-1, with D unclear. The CDR3 sequence is 14 residues long. Trimming cost V 0 bases and J 1 base, with 6 bases left between them. Per the germline V gene, CDR1 is SGHTA and CDR2 is FQGNSA. The CDR3: CASSLAMENTEAFF. CDR3 sequence (DNA): TGTGCCAGCAGCTTAGCGATGGAGAACACTGAAGCTTTCTTT.

A note on this clonotype: A much larger clone differs by one base, so this may be a read error. The CDR3 does not end in the conserved phenylalanine or tryptophan, so this is likely a read error. This chain links TRBV20-1 with TRBJ1-2; D is unclear. The V end was cut by 5 bases, the J end by 4 bases, with 14 bases between. The CDR3 has 13 amino acids. CDR1 is DFQATT and CDR2 is SNEGSKA in the germline V gene (reference sequence). In DNA form, the CDR3 reads TGCAGTGCTCCTAGGACGCGACCCTATGGCTACACCTCC. It encodes CSAPRTRPYGYTS.

Points on this clonotype: With a much larger clone just one base away, this may be a read error. The chain recombines TRBV28 with TRBJ1-5; the D gene is possibly TRBD1 (6 bases). CDR3 length equals 16 residues. Looked up from germline, CDR1 is MDHEN and CDR2 is SYDVKM. Trimming left V 5 bases short and J 4 bases short, with 18 bases between. This CDR3 reads CASSDAGGAGNQPQHF. CDR3 coding DNA: TGTGCCAGCAGTGATGCGGGGGGGGCGGGAAATCAGCCCCAGCATTTT.

The chain has TRBV3-1 and TRBJ2-1; no clear D gene. There are 14 residues in the CDR3. Between the trimmed V and J ends, which lost 4 bases and 5 bases, there was a span of 12 bases. Per the germline V gene, CDR1 is LGHDT and CDR2 is YNNKEL (reference sequence). The CDR3 DNA sequence: TGTGCCAGCAGCCCTATAAGCCCCAACAATGAGCAGTTCTTC. It codes for CASSPISPNNEQFF.

About this clonotype itself: The junction departs from germline at one end; a sequencing error may be responsible. The V and J genes are TRBV27 and TRBJ2-1; D possibly corresponds to TRBD1 (5 bases). The CDR3 is 13 amino acids. Germline V gene sequence: CDR1 MNHEY, CDR2 SMNVEV (reference sequence). The chain's CDR3 is CASSLRQFHEQFF. The CDR3 DNA is TGTGCCAGCAGTTTACGACAGTTCCACGAGCAATTCTTC.

This clonotype was observed many times. J is TRBJ2-5 and V is TRBV20-1; D perhaps matches TRBD1 (5 bases). Germline CDR1 is DFQATT and CDR2 is SNEGSKA (reference sequence). The CDR3 contains 12 residues. Trimming cost V 3 bases and J 3 bases, with 8 bases left between them. CDR3 protein: CSASLGEETQYF. For the CDR3, the DNA is TGCAGTGCTAGTCTAGGGGAAGAGACCCAGTACTTC.

This clonotype showed up just a few times. This chain links TRBV20-1 with TRBJ2-7, with D perhaps matching TRBD1 (6 bases). V was clipped by 4 bases and J by 6 bases, with 13 bases between them. The CDR3 length is 12 residues. Germline V lookup: CDR1 DFQATT, CDR2 SNEGSKA (reference sequence). The CDR3 DNA sequence: TGCAGTGCTAACAGGGTTTCCAGCGAGCAGTACTTC. Translating gives CSANRVSSEQYF.

In the case of this clonotype: A read error may account for a junction end that differs from germline. V and J are TRBV7-2 and TRBJ2-3; D call uncertain. There are 12 residues in the CDR3. The germline CDR1 and CDR2 sequences are SGHTA and FQGNSA. CDR3 region: CASSSPTDKQYF. CDR3 DNA: TGTGCCAGCAGCTCTCCCACAGATAAGCAGTATTTT.

The table lists this clonotype with many counts. V is TRBV19 and J is TRBJ2-1, with TRBD1 matching 7 bases. V lost 4 bases to trimming and J lost 10 bases; unmatched junction nucleotides: 7. The CDR3 consists of 13 residues. Per germline, CDR1 LNHDA and CDR2 SQIVND (reference sequence). CDR3 amino acids: CASSTKTGTEQFF. The CDR3 DNA is TGTGCCAGTAGTACTAAGACAGGGACGGAGCAGTTCTTC.